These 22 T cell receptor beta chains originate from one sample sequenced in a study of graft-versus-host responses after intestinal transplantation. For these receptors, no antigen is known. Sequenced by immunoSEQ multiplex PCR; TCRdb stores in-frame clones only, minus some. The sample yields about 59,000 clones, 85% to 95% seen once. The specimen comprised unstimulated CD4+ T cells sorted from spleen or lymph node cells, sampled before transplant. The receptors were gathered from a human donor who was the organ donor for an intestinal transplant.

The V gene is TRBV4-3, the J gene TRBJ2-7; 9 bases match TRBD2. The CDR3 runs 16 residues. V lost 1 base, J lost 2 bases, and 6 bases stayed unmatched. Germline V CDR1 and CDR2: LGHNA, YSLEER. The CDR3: CASSQVRAGGPYEQYF. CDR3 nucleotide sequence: TGCGCCAGCAGCCAAGTCCGAGCGGGGGGACCCTACGAGCAGTACTTC.

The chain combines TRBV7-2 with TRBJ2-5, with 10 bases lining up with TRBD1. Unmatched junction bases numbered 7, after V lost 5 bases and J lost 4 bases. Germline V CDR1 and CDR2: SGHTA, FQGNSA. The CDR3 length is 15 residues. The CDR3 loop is CASSLQTGGRETQYF. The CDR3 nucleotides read TGTGCCAGCAGCCTCCAGACAGGGGGCAGAGAGACCCAGTACTTC.

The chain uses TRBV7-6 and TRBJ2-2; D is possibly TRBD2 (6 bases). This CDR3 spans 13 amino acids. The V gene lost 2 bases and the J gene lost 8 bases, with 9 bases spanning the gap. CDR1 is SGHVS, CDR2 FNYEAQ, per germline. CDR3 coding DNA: TGTGCCAGCAGCTTAAGACTAGTTGGGGAGCTGTTTTTT. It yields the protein CASSLRLVGELFF. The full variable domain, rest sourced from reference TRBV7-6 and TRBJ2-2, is GAGVSQSPRYKVTKRGQDVALRCDPISGHVSLYWYRQALGQGPEFLTYFNYEAQQDKSGLPNDRFSAERPEGSISTLTIQRTEQRDSAMYRCASSLRLVGELFFGEGSRLTVL.

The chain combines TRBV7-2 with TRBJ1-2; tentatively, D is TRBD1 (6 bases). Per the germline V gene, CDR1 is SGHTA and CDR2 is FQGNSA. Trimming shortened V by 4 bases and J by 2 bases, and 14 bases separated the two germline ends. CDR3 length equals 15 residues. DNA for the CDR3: TGTGCCAGCAGCTCCTACAGGGTAGACAACTATGGCTACACCTTC. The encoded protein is CASSSYRVDNYGYTF.

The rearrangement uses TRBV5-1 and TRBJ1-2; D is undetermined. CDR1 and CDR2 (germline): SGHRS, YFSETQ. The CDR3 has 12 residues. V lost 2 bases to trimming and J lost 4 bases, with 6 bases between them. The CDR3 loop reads CASSFEAYGYTF. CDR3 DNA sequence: TGCGCCAGCAGCTTTGAAGCCTATGGCTACACCTTC.

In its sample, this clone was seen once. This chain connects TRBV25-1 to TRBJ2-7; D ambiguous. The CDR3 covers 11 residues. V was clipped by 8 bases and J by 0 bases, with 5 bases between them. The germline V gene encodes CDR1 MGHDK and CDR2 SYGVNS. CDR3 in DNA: TGTGCCAGCCTTCCCTCCTACGAGCAGTACTTC. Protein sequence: CASLPSYEQYF.

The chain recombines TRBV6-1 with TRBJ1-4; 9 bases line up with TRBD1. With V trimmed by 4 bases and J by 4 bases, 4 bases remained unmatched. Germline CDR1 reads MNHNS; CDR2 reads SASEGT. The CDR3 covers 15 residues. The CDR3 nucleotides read TGTGCCAGCAGTGTAACGACAGGGGGTAATGAAAAACTGTTTTTT. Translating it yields CASSVTTGGNEKLFF.

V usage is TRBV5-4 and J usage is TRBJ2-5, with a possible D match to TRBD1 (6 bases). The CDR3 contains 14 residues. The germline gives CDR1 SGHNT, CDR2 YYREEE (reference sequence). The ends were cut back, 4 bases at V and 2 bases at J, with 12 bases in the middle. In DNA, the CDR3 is TGTGCCAGCAGCACTGGACAGATACAAGAGACCCAGTACTTC. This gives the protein CASSTGQIQETQYF. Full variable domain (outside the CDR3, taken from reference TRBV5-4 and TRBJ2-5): ETGVTQSPTHLIKTRGQQVTLRCSSQSGHNTVSWYQQALGQGPQFIFQYYREEENGRGNFPPRFSGLQFPNYSSELNVNALELDDSALYLCASSTGQIQETQYFGPGTRLLVL.

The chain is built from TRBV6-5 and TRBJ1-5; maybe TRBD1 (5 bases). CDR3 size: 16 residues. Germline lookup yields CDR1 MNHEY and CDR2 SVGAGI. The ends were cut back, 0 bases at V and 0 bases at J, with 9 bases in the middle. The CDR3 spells CASSYSGPYSNQPQHF. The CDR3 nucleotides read TGTGCCAGCAGTTACTCGGGGCCTTATAGCAATCAGCCCCAGCATTTT.

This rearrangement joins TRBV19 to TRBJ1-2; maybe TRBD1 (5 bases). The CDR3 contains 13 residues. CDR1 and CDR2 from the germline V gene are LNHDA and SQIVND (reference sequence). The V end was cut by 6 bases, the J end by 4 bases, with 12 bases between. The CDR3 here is CASSRQPVYGYTF. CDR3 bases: TGTGCCAGTAGCCGACAGCCCGTCTATGGCTACACCTTC.

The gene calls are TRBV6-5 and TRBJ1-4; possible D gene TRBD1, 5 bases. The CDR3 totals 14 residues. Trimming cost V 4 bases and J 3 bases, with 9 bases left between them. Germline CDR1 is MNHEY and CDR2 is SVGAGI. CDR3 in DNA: TGTGCCAGCAGTTCAGGGTGGGCTAATGAAAAACTGTTTTTT. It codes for CASSSGWANEKLFF.

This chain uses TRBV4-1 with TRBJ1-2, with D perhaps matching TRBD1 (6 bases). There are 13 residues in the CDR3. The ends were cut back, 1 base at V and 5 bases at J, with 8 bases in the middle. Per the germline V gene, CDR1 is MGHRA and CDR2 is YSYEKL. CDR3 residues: CASSQGTVYGYTF. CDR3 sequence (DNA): TGCGCCAGCAGCCAAGGGACAGTTTATGGCTACACCTTC.

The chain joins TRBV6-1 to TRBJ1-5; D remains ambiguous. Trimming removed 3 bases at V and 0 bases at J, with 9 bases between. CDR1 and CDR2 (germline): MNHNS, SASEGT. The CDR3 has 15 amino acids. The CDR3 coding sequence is TGTGCCAGCAGTGATCAAGGGATTAGCAATCAGCCCCAGCATTTT. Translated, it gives CASSDQGISNQPQHF.

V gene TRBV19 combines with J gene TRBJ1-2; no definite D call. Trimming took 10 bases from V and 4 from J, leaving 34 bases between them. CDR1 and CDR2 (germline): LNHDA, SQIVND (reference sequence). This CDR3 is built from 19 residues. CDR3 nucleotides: TGTGCCACCAGGAAGTCGCCCTTCGGACTCGAGTTCTGGAGCTATGGCTACACCTTC. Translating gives CATRKSPFGLEFWSYGYTF.

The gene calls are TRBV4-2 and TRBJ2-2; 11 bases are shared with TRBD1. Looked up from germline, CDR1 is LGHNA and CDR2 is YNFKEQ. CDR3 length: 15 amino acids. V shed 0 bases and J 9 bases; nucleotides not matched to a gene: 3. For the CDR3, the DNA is TGTGCCAGCAGCCAAGATGGGGACAGGGGGAGGGAGCTGTTTTTT. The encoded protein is CASSQDGDRGRELFF.

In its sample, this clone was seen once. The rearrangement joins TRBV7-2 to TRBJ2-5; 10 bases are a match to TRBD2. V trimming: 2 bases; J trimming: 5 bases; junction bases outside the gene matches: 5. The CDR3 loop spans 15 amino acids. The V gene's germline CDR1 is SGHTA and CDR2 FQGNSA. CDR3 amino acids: CASSLSGGARETQYF. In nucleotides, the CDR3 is TGTGCCAGCAGCTTAAGCGGGGGGGCTCGGGAGACCCAGTACTTC.

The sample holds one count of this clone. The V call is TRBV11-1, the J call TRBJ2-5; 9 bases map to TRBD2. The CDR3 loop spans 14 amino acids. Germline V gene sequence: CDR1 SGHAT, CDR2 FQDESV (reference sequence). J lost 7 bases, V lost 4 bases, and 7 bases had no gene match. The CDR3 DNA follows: TGTGCCAGCAGCTGGAAGGGACTAGCAGGGACCCAGTACTTC. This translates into CASSWKGLAGTQYF.

The CDR3 nucleotides are TGTGCCAGCAGCCTGTGGGGGAGTGGGCTGAACACTGAAGCTTTCTTT. This gives the protein CASSLWGSGLNTEAFF. This sequence joins TRBV7-2 and TRBJ1-1, with D possibly matching TRBD1 (5 bases). The CDR3 consists of 16 residues. Trimming cost V 5 bases and J 0 bases, with 16 bases left between them. CDR1 is SGHTA and CDR2 is FQGNSA in the germline V gene.

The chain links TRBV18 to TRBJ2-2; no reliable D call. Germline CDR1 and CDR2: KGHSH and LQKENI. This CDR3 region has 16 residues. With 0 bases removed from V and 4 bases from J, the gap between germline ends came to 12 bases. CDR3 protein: CASSPPARLGTGELFF. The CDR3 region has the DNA TGTGCCAGCTCACCACCGGCCAGGCTCGGCACCGGGGAGCTGTTTTTT. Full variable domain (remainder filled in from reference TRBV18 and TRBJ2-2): NAGVMQNPRHLVRRRGQEARLRCSPMKGHSHVYWYRQLPEEGLKFMVYLQKENIIDESGMPKERFSAEFPKEGPSILRIQQVVRGDSAAYFCASSPPARLGTGELFFGEGSRLTVL.

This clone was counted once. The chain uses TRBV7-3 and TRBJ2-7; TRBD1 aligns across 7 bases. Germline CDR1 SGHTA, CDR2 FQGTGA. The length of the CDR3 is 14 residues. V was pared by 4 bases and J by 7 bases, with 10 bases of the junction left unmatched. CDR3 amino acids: CASSSRQGTREQYF. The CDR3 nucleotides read TGTGCCAGCAGCTCAAGACAGGGTACGAGGGAGCAGTACTTC. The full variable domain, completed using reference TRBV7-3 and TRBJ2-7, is GAGVSQTPSNKVTEKGKYVELRCDPISGHTALYWYRQSLGQGPEFLIYFQGTGAADDSGLPNDRFFAVRPEGSVSTLKIQRTERGDSAVYLCASSSRQGTREQYFGPGTRLTVT.

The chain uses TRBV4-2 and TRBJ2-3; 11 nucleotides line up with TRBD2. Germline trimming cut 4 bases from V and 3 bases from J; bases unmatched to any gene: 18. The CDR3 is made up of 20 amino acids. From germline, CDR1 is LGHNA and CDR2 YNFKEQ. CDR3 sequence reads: CASSPRVAGGGSLATDTQYF. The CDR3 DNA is TGTGCCAGCAGCCCGAGGGTAGCGGGGGGGGGCTCCTTAGCAACAGATACGCAGTATTTT.

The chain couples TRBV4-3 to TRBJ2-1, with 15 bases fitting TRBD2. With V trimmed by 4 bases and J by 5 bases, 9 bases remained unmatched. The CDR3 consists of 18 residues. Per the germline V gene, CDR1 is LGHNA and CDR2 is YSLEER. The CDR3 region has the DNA TGCGCCAGCAGCCCCTGGACTAGCGGGGGGGCCGGGGACAATGAGCAGTTCTTC. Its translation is CASSPWTSGGAGDNEQFF.